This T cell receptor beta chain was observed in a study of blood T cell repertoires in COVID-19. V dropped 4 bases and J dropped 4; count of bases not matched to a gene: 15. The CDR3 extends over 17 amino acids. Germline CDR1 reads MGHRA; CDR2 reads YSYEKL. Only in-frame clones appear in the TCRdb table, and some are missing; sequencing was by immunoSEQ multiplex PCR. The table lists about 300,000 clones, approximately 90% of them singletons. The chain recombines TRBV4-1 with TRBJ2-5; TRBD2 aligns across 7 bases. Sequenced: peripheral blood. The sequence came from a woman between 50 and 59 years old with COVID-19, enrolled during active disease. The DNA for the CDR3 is TGCGCCAGCAGCCCCACCGCCGCTAGCGGTTATCCAGAGACCCAGTACTTC. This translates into CASSPTAASGYPETQYF.